The sequence of this T cell receptor beta chain was determined in a study of T cells after yellow fever vaccination. On the study more broadly: Fractions low in cell number were prepared with SMART-Seq v4 Ultra Low Input.

TCRdb used MiXCR to reprocess the 5' RACE reads, holding one entry per CDR3 protein. The data hold about 250,000 distinct CDR3 sequences, with over 3% observed a single time. This clonotype was seen repeatedly, ten times or more. The antigen is unknown. The study, taken as a whole, reports: The study found a weaker secondary response that peaked faster, day 5 versus 15. The booster saw the reappearance of most primary-vaccination clones (about 95% CD4, 88% CD8).

The CDR3 runs 14 residues. Germline V CDR1 and CDR2: LGHNA, YSLEER. V lost 6 bases and J 5 bases, leaving 16 bases between the germline ends. This chain joins TRBV4-3 and TRBJ1-1, with D possibly matching TRBD1 (5 bases). The sequenced sample was PBMCs, obtained 15 days after the yellow fever booster vaccination. The clonotype originates from a man between 18 and 35 years old who received the YFV17D yellow fever vaccine. In nucleotides, the CDR3 is TGCGCCAGCAGTCCGCAGACAGTAGGGACTGAAGCTTTCTTT. It translates to CASSPQTVGTEAFF.